The entry below gives a single T cell receptor (beta chain) sequence along with its context. The data belong to a study of shared clonotypes between healthy human individuals. V shed 3 bases and J 2 bases; nucleotides not matched to a gene: 1. This CDR3 has 15 residues. Germline V gives CDR1 SGHNT, CDR2 YENEEA. Measured with immunoSEQ multiplex PCR; TCRdb has only the in-frame clones, and not every one. This sample has about 710,000 clones, with around 78% found just once. The sequence was obtained from a woman aged 30 to 39 in good health. The chain links TRBV11-3 to TRBJ2-4; 10 nucleotides line up with TRBD1. Sequenced: memory CD4+ T cells sorted from blood. Noted subset: CD45RA-negative fraction. CDR3 amino acids: CASSLGQGTKNIQYF. CDR3 nucleotide sequence: TGTGCCAGCAGCTTGGGACAGGGGACCAAAAACATTCAGTACTTC.